This TCR beta chain derives from a study of shared T cell receptors in the human thymus. With V trimmed by 6 bases and J by 7 bases, 13 bases remained unmatched. The CDR3 extends over 16 amino acids. The germline gives CDR1 SGHKS, CDR2 YYEKEE (reference sequence). Method: immunoSEQ multiplex PCR; TCRdb's copy keeps in-frame clones and lacks some. The table lists 700,000 or so clones, 75% to 90% of them singletons. These data also formed part of another study, on human thymus T cells. That source adds: Healthy Finnish infants undergoing corrective surgery for congenital heart defects were used as donors.

The receptor comes from a girl under two years old with a congenital heart defect. The chain uses TRBV5-5 and TRBJ1-6; 7 bases align to TRBD1. Sequencing used thymocytes. The CDR3 region is CASKHPGTARNSPLHF. The CDR3 DNA follows: TGTGCCAGCAAACACCCCGGGACAGCCAGAAATTCACCCCTCCACTTT.